This T cell receptor (beta chain) was identified in a study of lymphopenia after photon versus proton radiotherapy. This CDR3 is 15 amino acids long. With 3 bases removed from V and 0 bases from J, the gap between germline ends came to 10 bases. Germline CDR1 and CDR2: SGHNT and YENEEA. The data were produced by immunoSEQ multiplex PCR, yet TCRdb's version contains in-frame clones alone and is incomplete. The sample has more than 60,000 clones, 75% to 90% seen once; the top ten hold about 2%. General observations from the study: Under photons, naive T cells and diversity fell while effector/memory populations rose. Better survival with proton therapy was suggested as possible, not demonstrated. Post-nadir diversity loss with photons came from oligoclonal expansion, particularly CD8+ Temra cells.

On this clone: Its antigen is unknown.

This rearrangement joins TRBV11-3 to TRBJ2-3, with D possibly TRBD1 on 5 matching bases. The clonotype comes from a man aged 40-50 years with gastric cancer. The source material was peripheral blood, sampled from a patient treated with photon-based radiotherapy. CDR3 nucleotides: TGTGCCAGCAGCTTTGACAGCCAAAGCACAGATACGCAGTATTTT. Protein: CASSFDSQSTDTQYF.